This TCR beta chain was recovered during a study of Graves' ophthalmopathy and Graves' hyperthyroidism. The CDR3 spans 16 residues. Per the germline V gene, CDR1 is MGHRA and CDR2 is YSYEKL. Trimming removed 3 bases at V and 1 base at J, with 12 bases between. At least ten counts were recorded for this clonotype. Amplification from RNA transcripts yielded the TCR beta CDR3 regions. HTBI primers were employed in first-round RT-PCR, then a second-round multiplex PCR followed. TCRdb reanalysed the multiplex PCR reads using MiXCR and keeps one entry per CDR3 protein. This table has 200,000 to 250,000 distinct CDR3 sequences, 20% to 25% appearing once.

The sample taken for sequencing was peripheral blood. This sequence originates from a woman aged 45-60 years with Graves' ophthalmopathy. The chain links TRBV4-1 to TRBJ2-2; D may match TRBD1 or TRBD2 (5 bases each). CDR3 residues: CASSQTTGRNTGELFF. CDR3 nucleotide sequence: TGCGCCAGCAGCCAGACCACGGGACGGAACACCGGGGAGCTGTTTTTT.